Each of the 3 T cell receptor beta chains below was sequenced from the same sample in a study of OX40 agonist ivuxolimab in advanced cancers. Assay: immunoSEQ multiplex PCR; the TCRdb copy retains only in-frame clones and omits some. The data show approximately 74,000 clones, roughly 91% seen once. This sample comprised CD4+ or CD8+ T cells sorted from blood, obtained in a trial of the OX40 agonist ivuxolimab. All receptors come from an adult with an advanced solid tumor such as melanoma, head and neck, liver or kidney cancer.

The chain recombines TRBV27 with TRBJ2-1; D not certain. This CDR3 is 14 amino acids long. V gave up 6 bases and J gave up 3 bases, with 12 bases separating them. CDR1 and CDR2 (germline): MNHEY, SMNVEV (reference sequence). As DNA, the CDR3 is TGTGCCAGCAGCCGTTGGGCTGTCTACAATGAGCAGTTCTTC. This encodes CASSRWAVYNEQFF.

CDR3 in DNA: TGTGCCAGCAGCTCTATCAACAGGGTGGGAAACACTGAAGCTTTCTTT. Translating it yields CASSSINRVGNTEAFF. The rearrangement uses TRBV7-9 and TRBJ1-1, with D possibly being TRBD1 (6 bases). The CDR3 totals 16 residues. The germline V gene encodes CDR1 SEHNR and CDR2 FQNEAQ (reference sequence). Trimming removed 4 bases at V and 2 bases at J, with 17 bases between.

The genes are TRBV7-7 and TRBJ2-7; no clear D. Looked up from germline, CDR1 is SSHAT and CDR2 is FNYEAQ (reference sequence). The CDR3 consists of 14 residues. V shed 4 bases and J shed 0 bases, with 10 bases lying between them. CDR3 region: CASSSNFGSYEQYF. The CDR3 nucleotides are TGTGCCAGCAGCTCAAACTTCGGCTCCTACGAGCAGTACTTC. The full variable domain, completed using reference TRBV7-7 and TRBJ2-7, is GAGVSQSPRYKVTKRGQDVTLRCDPISSHATLYWYQQALGQGPEFLTYFNYEAQPDKSGLPSDRFSAERPEGSISTLTIQRTEQRDSAMYRCASSSNFGSYEQYFGPGTRLTVT.